One and the same sample provided the 17 T cell receptor beta chains below, sequenced in a study of blood T cell repertoires in COVID-19. Profiling relied on immunoSEQ multiplex PCR, and the TCRdb table lists in-frame clones only, not all of them. The sample contains a few hundred thousand clones, 85% to 90% of which appear only once. Source material: PBMCs or T cells enriched from blood (not recorded which). The receptor source for this set is a woman aged 18-29 years who had recovered from COVID-19.

V gene TRBV4-1 combines with J gene TRBJ2-3, with D possibly being TRBD1 (5 bases). The germline gives CDR1 MGHRA, CDR2 YSYEKL. This CDR3 is built from 15 residues. V lost 0 bases to trimming and J lost 6 bases, with 13 bases between them. The chain's CDR3 is CASSQETRVSDTQYF. The CDR3 DNA reads as TGCGCCAGCAGCCAAGAAACCAGGGTCAGTGATACGCAGTATTTT.

The chain couples TRBV5-5 to TRBJ2-7; D possibly corresponds to TRBD2 (6 bases). This CDR3 has 13 residues. In germline, CDR1 is SGHKS, CDR2 YYEKEE (reference sequence). V was clipped by 2 bases and J by 2 bases, with 8 bases between them. CDR3 sequence reads: CASSLGGPYEQYF. The CDR3 DNA reads TGTGCCAGCAGCTTAGGAGGGCCCTACGAGCAGTACTTC.

The genes are TRBV2 and TRBJ2-1, with 10 bases that match TRBD2. Germline assignment: CDR1 SNHLY and CDR2 FYNNEI. This CDR3 is built from 15 residues. The V gene end was trimmed by 6 bases and the J gene end by 2 bases; junction bases not matched to a gene: 4. CDR3 amino acids: CASRKSGGAYNEQFF. DNA for the CDR3: TGTGCCAGCAGGAAAAGCGGGGGGGCCTACAATGAGCAGTTCTTC.

This chain joins TRBV29-1 and TRBJ1-2; 11 bases line up with TRBD1. The ends lost 6 bases at V and 4 bases at J; junction bases unmatched: 13. Germline CDR1 is SQVTM and CDR2 is ANQGSEA. The CDR3 consists of 16 residues. CDR3 in DNA: TGCAGCGTCGATAGGACAGGGGGCTTTAACTCCTATGGCTACACCTTC. This gives the protein CSVDRTGGFNSYGYTF.

The V call is TRBV18, the J call TRBJ2-2; a weak D match, TRBD2 (6 bases). The ends were cut back, 8 bases at V and 6 bases at J, with 10 bases in the middle. The CDR3 consists of 12 residues. CDR1 is KGHSH, CDR2 LQKENI, per germline. The CDR3 DNA is TGTGCCAGCCATGGAGGGTCCGGGGAGCTGTTTTTT. Amino acids: CASHGGSGELFF.

The CDR3 here is CASSSIQGGSPLHF. CDR3 bases: TGTGCCAGCAGCTCTATCCAGGGTGGGTCACCCCTCCACTTT. The rearrangement joins TRBV5-5 to TRBJ1-6, with D maybe TRBD1 (5 bases). Germline values: CDR1 SGHKS, CDR2 YYEKEE (reference sequence). This CDR3 is 14 amino acids long. The germline V and J ends were trimmed by 3 bases and 10 bases, with 14 bases remaining between them.

V gene TRBV4-1 combines with J gene TRBJ2-1; 8 nucleotides align to TRBD2. The CDR3 has 16 residues. Germline-derived CDR1 and CDR2 are MGHRA and YSYEKL. The trim removed 0 bases at V and 4 bases at J, leaving 5 bases unmatched. The CDR3 spells CASSQDELADYNEQFF. The CDR3 DNA reads as TGCGCCAGCAGCCAAGACGAACTAGCGGATTACAATGAGCAGTTCTTC.

V usage is TRBV4-1 and J usage is TRBJ1-1; unclear D gene. V lost 4 bases to trimming and J lost 5 bases, with 11 bases between them. The CDR3 is 13 amino acids. The germline gives CDR1 MGHRA, CDR2 YSYEKL. CDR3 nucleotide sequence: TGCGCCAGCAGCCTATACCCGAGGACTGAAGCTTTCTTT. This encodes CASSLYPRTEAFF.

J is TRBJ1-1 and V is TRBV9; 8 bases agree with TRBD1. V lost 4 bases, J lost 3 bases, and 2 bases stayed unmatched. The CDR3 totals 13 residues. Per germline, CDR1 SGDLS and CDR2 YYNGEE. The CDR3, as DNA: TGTGCCAGCAGCAACAGGGGGGACACTGAAGCTTTCTTT. This sequence encodes CASSNRGDTEAFF.

This clone was observed a handful of times. The chain has TRBV7-2 and TRBJ2-2; TRBD2 agrees at 9 bases. There are 15 residues in the CDR3. Germline assignment: CDR1 SGHTA and CDR2 FQGNSA. The V segment lost 5 bases and the J segment 6 bases; nucleotides outside the gene matches: 7. The CDR3 region has the DNA TGTGCCAGCAGCCAAGGAGCGGGGGGCCCCGGGGAGCTGTTTTTT. The encoded protein is CASSQGAGGPGELFF. Drawing the rest from reference TRBV7-2 and TRBJ2-2, the complete variable domain is GAGVSQSPSNKVTEKGKDVELRCDPISGHTALYWYRQSLGQGLEFLIYFQGNSAPDKSGLPSDRFSAERTGGSVSTLTIQRTQQEDSAVYLCASSQGAGGPGELFFGEGSRLTVL.

This clone was seen only a few times. The chain couples TRBV28 to TRBJ1-5; 10 bases align to TRBD1. Trimming removed 7 bases from V and 8 bases from J; junction bases left unmatched: 8. This CDR3 comprises 14 residues. Germline CDR1 and CDR2: MDHEN and SYDVKM. CDR3 region: CASIRDRGVEPQHF. In nucleotides, the CDR3 is TGTGCCAGCATCCGGGACAGGGGCGTGGAGCCCCAGCATTTT.

The chain couples TRBV5-4 to TRBJ1-2; D is unresolved. V was trimmed by 3 bases and J by 7 bases, leaving 16 bases between them. There are 14 residues in the CDR3. CDR1 and CDR2 (germline): SGHNT, YYREEE (reference sequence). CDR3 loop: CASSSPSELGGYTF. In nucleotides, the CDR3 is TGTGCCAGCAGCTCTCCGTCGGAGCTCGGTGGCTACACCTTC.

The J gene is TRBJ1-5, the V gene TRBV30; TRBD1 agrees at 7 bases. With V trimmed by 0 bases and J by 3 bases, 8 bases remained unmatched. This CDR3 has 16 amino acids. Germline V gene data show CDR1 as GTSNPN and CDR2 as SVGIG (reference sequence). In DNA form, the CDR3 reads TGTGCCTGGAGTGTAAGGACAGGTGACATCAATCAGCCCCAGCATTTT. Translated: CAWSVRTGDINQPQHF.

The CDR3 sequence is CASSQWERGLLKTIYF. The CDR3 bases are TGTGCCAGCAGCCAGTGGGAAAGGGGTCTTTTAAAAACCATATATTTT. The chain joins TRBV3-1 (or the pseudogene TRBV3-2) to TRBJ1-3; a weak D match, TRBD1 (5 bases). CDR1 is LGHDT and CDR2 is YNNKEL in the germline V gene (reference sequence). There are 16 residues in the CDR3. V was shortened by 3 bases and J by 10 bases, with 22 bases between the two germline ends.

CDR3 residues: CASSETGTGNTIYF. The CDR3 DNA reads TGCGCCAGCAGCGAAACAGGGACTGGAAACACCATATATTTT. The chain uses TRBV5-1 and TRBJ1-3; TRBD1 is a possible D gene (6 bases). The CDR3 covers 14 residues. V was cut by 4 bases and J by 2 bases, with 10 bases left in between. CDR1 is SGHRS and CDR2 is YFSETQ in the germline V gene.

The chain couples TRBV19 to TRBJ1-1; 12 bases are shared with TRBD1. Germline V gene lookup returns CDR1 LNHDA and CDR2 SQIVND (reference sequence). The trim removed 7 bases at V and 4 bases at J, leaving 4 bases unmatched. There are 14 residues in the CDR3. The CDR3 DNA follows: TGTGCCAGTAAGGGACAGGGGGCGGGCACTGAAGCTTTCTTT. Its protein is CASKGQGAGTEAFF.

The chain combines TRBV7-2 with TRBJ2-7; D is undetermined. There are 14 residues in the CDR3. The germline V and J ends were trimmed by 0 bases and 3 bases, with 9 bases remaining between them. From germline, CDR1 is SGHTA and CDR2 FQGNSA. The CDR3 DNA is TGTGCCAGCAGCTTAGCCGGCGGATACTACGAGCAGTACTTC. It yields the protein CASSLAGGYYEQYF.